This TCR beta chain appears in the sequencing data of a study of blood T cell repertoires in COVID-19. The overall study: The cDNA or gDNA used as material had been derived from T cells, B-cell-depleted T cells, or PBMCs.

This clone appeared a single time. Measured with immunoSEQ multiplex PCR; TCRdb has only the in-frame clones, and not every one. The sample records 35,000 to 50,000 clones, approximately 85% being singletons. The CDR3 runs 12 residues. The germline V gene has CDR1 DFQATT and CDR2 SNEGSKA (reference sequence). Trimming stripped 3 bases from V and 1 base from J, with 5 bases between. This chain uses TRBV20-1 with TRBJ2-3; D gene ambiguous. The clonotype originates from a man between 60 and 75 years old with acute or convalescent COVID-19. The sequenced material came from peripheral blood. The CDR3 region has the DNA TGCAGTGCTAGTTTCGGCACAGATACGCAGTATTTT. Translation: CSASFGTDTQYF.